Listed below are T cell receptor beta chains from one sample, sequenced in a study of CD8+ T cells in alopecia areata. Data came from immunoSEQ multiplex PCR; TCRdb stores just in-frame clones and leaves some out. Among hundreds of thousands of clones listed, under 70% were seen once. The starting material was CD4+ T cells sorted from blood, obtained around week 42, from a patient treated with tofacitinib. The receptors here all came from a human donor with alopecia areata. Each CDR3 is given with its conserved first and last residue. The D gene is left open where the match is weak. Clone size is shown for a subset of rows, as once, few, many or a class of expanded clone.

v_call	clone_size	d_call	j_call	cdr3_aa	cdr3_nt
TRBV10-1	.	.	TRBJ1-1	CASSGLADTEAFF	TGCGCCAGCAGTGGACTAGCGGACACTGAAGCTTTCTTT
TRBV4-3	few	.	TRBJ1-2	CASSQESRGAGGYTF	TGCGCCAGCAGCCAAGAAAGTCGGGGGGCCGGTGGCTACACCTTC
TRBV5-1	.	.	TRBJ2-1	CASRGLVLGNEQFF	TGCGCCAGCAGAGGTCTAGTCTTAGGGAATGAGCAGTTCTTC
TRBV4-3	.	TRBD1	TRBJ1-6	CASSQLPRTGLNSPLHF	TGCGCCAGCAGCCAGCTCCCCCGGACAGGGCTTAATTCACCCCTCCACTTT
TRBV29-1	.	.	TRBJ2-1	CSQMGGFGNNEQFF	TGCAGTCAAATGGGGGGATTCGGGAACAATGAGCAGTTCTTC
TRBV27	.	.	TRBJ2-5	CASSTIGGGQETQYF	TGTGCCAGCAGTACGATAGGGGGTGGGCAAGAGACCCAGTACTTC
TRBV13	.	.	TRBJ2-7	CASSSSSYEQYF	TGTGCCAGCAGCTCCTCCTCCTACGAGCAGTACTTC
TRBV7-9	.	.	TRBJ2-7	CASSHQGPPYEQYF	TGTGCCAGCAGCCACCAGGGCCCCCCTTACGAGCAGTACTTC
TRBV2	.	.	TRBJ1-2	CASSENPTYGYTF	TGTGCCAGCAGTGAAAACCCGACCTATGGCTACACCTTC
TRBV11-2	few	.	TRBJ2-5	CASSMPGHQETQYF	TGTGCCAGCAGTATGCCGGGACACCAAGAGACCCAGTACTTC
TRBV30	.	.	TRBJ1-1	CAWSVGGLGAFF	TGTGCCTGGAGTGTTGGGGGGCTGGGGGCTTTCTTT
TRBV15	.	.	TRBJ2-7	CATSRRQSYEQYF	TGTGCCACCAGCAGACGACAGAGCTACGAGCAGTACTTC
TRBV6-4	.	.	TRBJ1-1	CASRVGLFWNTEAFF	TGTGCCAGCAGGGTAGGACTGTTCTGGAACACTGAAGCTTTCTTT
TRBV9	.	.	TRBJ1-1	CASSVVLARGGTEAFF	TGTGCCAGCAGCGTAGTATTGGCCCGAGGGGGCACTGAAGCTTTCTTT
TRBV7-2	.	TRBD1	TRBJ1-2	CASSETGTGANYGYTF	TGTGCCAGCAGCGAGACCGGGACAGGGGCTAACTATGGCTACACCTTC
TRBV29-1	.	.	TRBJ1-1	CSVAIKMGTEAFF	TGCAGCGTTGCCATTAAGATGGGGACTGAAGCTTTCTTT
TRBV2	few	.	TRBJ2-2	CASRDGGSGELFF	TGTGCCAGCAGAGACGGGGGTTCCGGGGAGCTGTTTTTT
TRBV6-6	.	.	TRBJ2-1	CASSGGDEQFF	TGTGCCAGCAGTGGCGGGGATGAGCAGTTCTTC
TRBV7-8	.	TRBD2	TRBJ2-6	CASSPPGLANGANVLTF	TGTGCCAGCAGCCCCCCGGGACTAGCGAACGGGGCCAACGTCCTGACTTTC
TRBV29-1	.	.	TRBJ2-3	CSVEDRAQQYF	TGCAGCGTTGAAGATCGAGCCCAGCAGTATTTT
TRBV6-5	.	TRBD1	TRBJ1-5	CASSPGQGYQPQHF	TGTGCCAGCAGCCCGGGACAGGGCTATCAGCCCCAGCATTTT
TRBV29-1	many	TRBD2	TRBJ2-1	CSVEDPIAGSYNEQFF	TGCAGCGTTGAAGATCCGATAGCGGGCTCCTACAATGAGCAGTTCTTC
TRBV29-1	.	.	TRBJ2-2	CSGGDTGELFF	TGCAGCGGTGGTGACACCGGGGAGCTGTTTTTT
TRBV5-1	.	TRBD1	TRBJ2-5	CASSQQGKETQYF	TGCGCCAGCTCACAACAGGGGAAAGAGACCCAGTACTTC
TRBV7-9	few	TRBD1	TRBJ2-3	CASSPGTGADTQYF	TGTGCCAGCTCCCCCGGGACAGGTGCAGATACGCAGTATTTT
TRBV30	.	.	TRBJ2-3	CAWSGGTRTTDTQYF	TGTGCCTGGAGTGGCGGGACCAGAACAACAGATACGCAGTATTTT
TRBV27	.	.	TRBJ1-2	CASSLTLLTATNYGYTF	TGTGCCAGCAGTTTAACTCTCCTGACAGCCACGAACTATGGCTACACCTTC
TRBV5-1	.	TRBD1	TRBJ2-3	CASSLGDRATDTQYF	TGCGCCAGCAGCTTGGGGGACAGGGCAACGGATACGCAGTATTTT
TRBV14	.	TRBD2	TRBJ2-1	CASSHATSGTVYNEQFF	TGTGCCAGCAGCCACGCTACTAGCGGGACAGTCTACAATGAGCAGTTCTTC
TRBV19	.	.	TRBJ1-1	CASSIEASEAFF	TGTGCCAGTAGTATAGAAGCTAGTGAAGCTTTCTTT
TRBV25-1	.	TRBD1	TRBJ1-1	CASSAGQTPRSEAFF	TGTGCCAGCAGTGCGGGACAGACGCCCCGGAGTGAAGCTTTCTTT
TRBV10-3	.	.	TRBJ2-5	CAISAPGEETQYF	TGTGCCATCAGTGCGCCAGGGGAGGAGACCCAGTACTTC
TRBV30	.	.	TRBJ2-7	CAWSQELEQYF	TGTGCCTGGAGTCAAGAGCTCGAGCAGTACTTC
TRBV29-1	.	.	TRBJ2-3	CSVGPGTDTQYF	TGCAGCGTTGGTCCAGGGACAGATACGCAGTATTTT
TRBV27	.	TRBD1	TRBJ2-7	CASSPKPGQASYEQYF	TGTGCCAGCAGTCCAAAACCGGGACAGGCCTCCTACGAGCAGTACTTC
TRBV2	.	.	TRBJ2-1	CASSEYSGRGLNNEQFF	TGTGCCAGCAGTGAGTATAGCGGCAGGGGTCTAAACAATGAGCAGTTCTTC
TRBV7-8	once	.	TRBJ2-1	CASASILGANNEQFF	TGTGCCAGCGCGTCCATCCTCGGGGCGAACAATGAGCAGTTCTTC
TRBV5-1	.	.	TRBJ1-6	CASSFNEGNSSPLHF	TGCGCCAGCAGCTTTAATGAGGGGAATAGCTCACCCCTCCACTTT
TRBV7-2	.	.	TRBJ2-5	CASSLISGRETQYF	TGTGCCAGCAGCTTGATATCCGGTAGAGAGACCCAGTACTTC
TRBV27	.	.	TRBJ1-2	CASSLSRGSGYTF	TGTGCCAGCAGTTTATCGCGGGGGTCTGGCTACACCTTC
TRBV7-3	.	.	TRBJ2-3	CASSQEIADTQYF	TGTGCCAGCAGCCAGGAGATTGCGGATACGCAGTATTTT